The clone carrying this TCR beta chain was counted only a few times. This specimen comes from a study of blood T cell repertoires in COVID-19. As for the study in general: Whether acute or convalescent, the COVID-19 samples came from the United States, Italy and Spain. In each case, the material was cDNA or gDNA derived from T cells, B-cell-depleted T cells, or PBMCs.

Study processing details: Scientists estimated how many nucleated cells there were by amplifying reference gene primers. Clones were read by immunoSEQ multiplex PCR, and TCRdb kept only the in-frame ones, dropping some. V and J calls and clone size follow that table, whereas D and trimming were derived from the DNA. Among hundreds of thousands of clones, approximately 86% were seen once, and the ten largest hold about 0.7%. Sequenced input: peripheral blood. The TCR comes from a human donor in a cohort sampled during active COVID-19.

CDR3 nucleotides: TGCGCCAGCAGCCAAGATTTAGCTAGCGGGGGCCAAATTCCCTACGAGCAGTACTTC. Protein sequence: CASSQDLASGGQIPYEQYF. The chain links TRBV4-1 to TRBJ2-7; 10 bases fit TRBD2. The CDR3 contains 19 residues. Germline trimming cut 0 bases from V and 2 bases from J; bases unmatched to any gene: 13. Per the germline V gene, CDR1 is MGHRA and CDR2 is YSYEKL.